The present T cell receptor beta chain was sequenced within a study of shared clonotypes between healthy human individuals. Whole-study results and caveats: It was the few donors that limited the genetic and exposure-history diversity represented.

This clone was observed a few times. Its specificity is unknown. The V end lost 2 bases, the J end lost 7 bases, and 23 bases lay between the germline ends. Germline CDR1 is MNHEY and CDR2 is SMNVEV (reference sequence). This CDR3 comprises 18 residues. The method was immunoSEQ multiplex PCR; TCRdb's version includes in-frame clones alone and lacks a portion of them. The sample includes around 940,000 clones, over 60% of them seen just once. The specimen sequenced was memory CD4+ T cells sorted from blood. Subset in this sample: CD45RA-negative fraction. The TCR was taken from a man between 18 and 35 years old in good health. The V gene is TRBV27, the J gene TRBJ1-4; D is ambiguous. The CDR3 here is CASSLRLKPGIMSEKLFF. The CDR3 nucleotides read TGTGCCAGCAGTTTACGGCTTAAACCCGGGATAATGTCTGAAAAACTGTTTTTT.